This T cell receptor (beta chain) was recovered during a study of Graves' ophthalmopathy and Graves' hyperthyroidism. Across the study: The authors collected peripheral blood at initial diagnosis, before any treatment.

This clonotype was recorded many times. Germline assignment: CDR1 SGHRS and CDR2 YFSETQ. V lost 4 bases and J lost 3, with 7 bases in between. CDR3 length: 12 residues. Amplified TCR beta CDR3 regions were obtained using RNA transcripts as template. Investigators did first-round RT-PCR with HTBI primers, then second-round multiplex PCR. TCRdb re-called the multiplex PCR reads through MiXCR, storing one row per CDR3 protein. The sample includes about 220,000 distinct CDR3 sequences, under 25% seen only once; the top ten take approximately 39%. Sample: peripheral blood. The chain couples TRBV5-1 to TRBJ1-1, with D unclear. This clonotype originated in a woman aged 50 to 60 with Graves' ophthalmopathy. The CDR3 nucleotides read TGCGCCAGCAGCCTGGATCACACTGAAGCTTTCTTT. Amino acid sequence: CASSLDHTEAFF.